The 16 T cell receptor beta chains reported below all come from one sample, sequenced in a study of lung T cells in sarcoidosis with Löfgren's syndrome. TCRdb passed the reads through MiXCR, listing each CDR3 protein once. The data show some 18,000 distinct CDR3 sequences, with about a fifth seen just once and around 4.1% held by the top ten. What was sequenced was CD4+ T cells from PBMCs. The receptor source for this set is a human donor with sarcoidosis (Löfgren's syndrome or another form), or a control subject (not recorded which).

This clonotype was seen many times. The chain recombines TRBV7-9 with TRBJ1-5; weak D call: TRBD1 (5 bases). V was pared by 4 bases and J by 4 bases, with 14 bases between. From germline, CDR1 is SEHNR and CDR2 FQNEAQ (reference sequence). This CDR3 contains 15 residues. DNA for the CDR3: TGTGCCAGCAGCTCCGACAGTACCAAAAATCAGCCCCAGCATTTT. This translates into CASSSDSTKNQPQHF.

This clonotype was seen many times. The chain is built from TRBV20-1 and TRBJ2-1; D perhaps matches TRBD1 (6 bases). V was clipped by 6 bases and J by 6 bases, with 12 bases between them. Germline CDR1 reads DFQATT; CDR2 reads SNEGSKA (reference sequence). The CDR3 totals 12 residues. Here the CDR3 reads CSAHGQTNEQFF. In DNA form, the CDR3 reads TGCAGTGCCCATGGACAGACCAATGAGCAGTTCTTC.

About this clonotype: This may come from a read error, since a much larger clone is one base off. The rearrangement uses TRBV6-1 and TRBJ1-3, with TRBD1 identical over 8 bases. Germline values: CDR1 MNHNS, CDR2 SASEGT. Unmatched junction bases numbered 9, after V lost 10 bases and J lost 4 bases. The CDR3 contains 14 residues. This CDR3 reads CAISSDRGGNTIYF. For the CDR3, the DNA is TGTGCCATCAGCTCAGACAGGGGCGGAAACACCATATATTTT.

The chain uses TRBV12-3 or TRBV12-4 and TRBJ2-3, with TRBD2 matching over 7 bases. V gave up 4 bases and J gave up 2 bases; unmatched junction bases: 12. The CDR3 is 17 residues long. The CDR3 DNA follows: TGTGCCAGCAGTTACCGCCTGGGCGGGGGTTTCACAGATACGCAGTATTTT. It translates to CASSYRLGGGFTDTQYF.

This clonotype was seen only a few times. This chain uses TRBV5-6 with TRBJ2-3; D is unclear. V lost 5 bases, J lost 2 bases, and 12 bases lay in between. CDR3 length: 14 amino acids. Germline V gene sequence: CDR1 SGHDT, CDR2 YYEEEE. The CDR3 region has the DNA TGTGCCAGCAGTCGGATAGTGAACACAGATACGCAGTATTTT. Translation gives CASSRIVNTDTQYF.

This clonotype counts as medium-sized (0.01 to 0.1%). The CDR3 region has the DNA TGTGCCAGCAGTACACTCCGGGACAGGGTCGACTATGGCTACACCTTC. Amino acids: CASSTLRDRVDYGYTF. J is TRBJ1-2 and V is TRBV6-2 or TRBV6-3, with 9 bases matching TRBD1. Germline V CDR1 and CDR2: MNHEY, SVGEGT. The CDR3 runs 16 residues. Trimming cost V 5 bases and J 3 bases; bases outside gene matches: 10.

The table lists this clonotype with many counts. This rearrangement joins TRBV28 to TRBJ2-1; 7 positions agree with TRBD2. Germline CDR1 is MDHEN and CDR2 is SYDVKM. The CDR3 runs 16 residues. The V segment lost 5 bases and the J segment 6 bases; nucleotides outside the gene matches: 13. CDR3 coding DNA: TGTGCCAGCAGTCATACCGGGAGGAGGGTGGTCAATGAGCAGTTCTTC. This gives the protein CASSHTGRRVVNEQFF.

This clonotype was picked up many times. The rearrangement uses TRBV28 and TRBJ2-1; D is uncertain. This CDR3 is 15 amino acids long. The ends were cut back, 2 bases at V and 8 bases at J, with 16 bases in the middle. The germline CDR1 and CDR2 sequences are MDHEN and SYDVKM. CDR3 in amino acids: CASSLRLPPRDEQFF. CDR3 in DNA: TGTGCCAGCAGTTTACGCCTACCCCCAAGAGATGAGCAGTTCTTC.

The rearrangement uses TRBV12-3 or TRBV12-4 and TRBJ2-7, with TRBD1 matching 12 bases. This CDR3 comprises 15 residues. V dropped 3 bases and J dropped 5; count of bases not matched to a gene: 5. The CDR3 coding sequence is TGTGCCAGCAGTTTCGGGACAGGGGGCCCCCACGAGCAGTACTTC. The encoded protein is CASSFGTGGPHEQYF.

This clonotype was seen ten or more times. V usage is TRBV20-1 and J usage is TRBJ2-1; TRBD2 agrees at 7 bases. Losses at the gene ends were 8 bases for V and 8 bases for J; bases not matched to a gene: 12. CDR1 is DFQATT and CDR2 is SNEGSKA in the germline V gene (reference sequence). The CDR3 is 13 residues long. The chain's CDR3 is CSPLAWGGDEQFF. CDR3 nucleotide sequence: TGCAGTCCTTTAGCTTGGGGGGGGGATGAGCAGTTCTTC.

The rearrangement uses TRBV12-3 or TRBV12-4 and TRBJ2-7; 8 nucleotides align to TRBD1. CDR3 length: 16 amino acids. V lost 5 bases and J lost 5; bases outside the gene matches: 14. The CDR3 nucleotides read TGTGCCAGCAGTCCCCCATCCGGACAGGGTTTCCACGAGCAGTACTTC. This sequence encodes CASSPPSGQGFHEQYF.

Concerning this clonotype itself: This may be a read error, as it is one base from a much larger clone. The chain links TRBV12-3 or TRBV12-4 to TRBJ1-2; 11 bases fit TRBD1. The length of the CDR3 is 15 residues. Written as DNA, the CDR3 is TGTGCCGGCAGCCGGACAGGGGGCGCAAACTATGGCTACACCTTC. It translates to CAGSRTGGANYGYTF.

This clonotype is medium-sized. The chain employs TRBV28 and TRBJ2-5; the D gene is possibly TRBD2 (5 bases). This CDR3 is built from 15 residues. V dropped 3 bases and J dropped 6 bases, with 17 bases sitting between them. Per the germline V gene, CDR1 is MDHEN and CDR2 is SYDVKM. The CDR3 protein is CASSLSGLLVKTQYF. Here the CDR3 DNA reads TGTGCCAGCAGTTTGTCAGGACTTCTGGTAAAGACCCAGTACTTC.

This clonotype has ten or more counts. The CDR3 loop is CASSFTGAYEQYF. CDR3 sequence (DNA): TGTGCCAGCAGCTTCACAGGGGCGTACGAGCAGTACTTC. The chain has TRBV11-2 and TRBJ2-7; TRBD1 agrees at 7 bases. In germline, CDR1 is SGHAT, CDR2 FQNNGV. The J segment lost 4 bases and the V segment lost 3 bases, leaving 3 bases of the junction unmatched. The CDR3 contains 13 residues. Supplemented by reference TRBV11-2 and TRBJ2-7, the full variable domain reads EAGVAQSPRYKIIEKRQSVAFWCNPISGHATLYWYQQILGQGPKLLIQFQNNGVVDDSQLPKDRFSAERLKGVDSTLKIQPAKLEDSAVYLCASSFTGAYEQYFGPGTRLTVT.

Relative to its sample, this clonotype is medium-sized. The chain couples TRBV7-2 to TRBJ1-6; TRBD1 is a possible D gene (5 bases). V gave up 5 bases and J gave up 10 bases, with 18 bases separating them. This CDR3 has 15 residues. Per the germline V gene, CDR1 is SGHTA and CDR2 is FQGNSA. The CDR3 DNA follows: TGTGCCAGCAGCGTCACGACAGTCCCGGGCTCACCCCTCCACTTT. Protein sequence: CASSVTTVPGSPLHF. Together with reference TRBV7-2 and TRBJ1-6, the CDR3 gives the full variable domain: GAGVSQSPSNKVTEKGKDVELRCDPISGHTALYWYRQSLGQGLEFLIYFQGNSAPDKSGLPSDRFSAERTGGSVSTLTIQRTQQEDSAVYLCASSVTTVPGSPLHFGNGTRLTVT.

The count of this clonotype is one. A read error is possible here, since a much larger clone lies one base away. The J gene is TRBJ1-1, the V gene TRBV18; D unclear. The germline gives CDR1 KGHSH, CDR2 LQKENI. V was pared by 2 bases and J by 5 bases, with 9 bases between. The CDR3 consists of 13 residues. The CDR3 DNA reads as TGTGCCAGCTCACCAGGGATCGATACTGAAGCTTTCTTT. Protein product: CASSPGIDTEAFF. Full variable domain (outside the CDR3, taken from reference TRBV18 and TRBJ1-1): NAGVMQNPRHLVRRRGQEARLRCSPMKGHSHVYWYRQLPEEGLKFMVYLQKENIIDESGMPKERFSAEFPKEGPSILRIQQVVRGDSAAYFCASSPGIDTEAFFGQGTRLTVV.